These T cell receptor beta chains were read from a single sample in a study of blood T cell repertoires in COVID-19. The protocol was immunoSEQ multiplex PCR, while the TCRdb copy is restricted to in-frame clones and leaves out a portion. The sample has fewer than 200,000 clones; about 75% are singletons. What was sequenced was peripheral blood. All receptors derive from a woman in her seventies with acute or convalescent COVID-19. The CDR3 runs from the conserved cysteine through the conserved F or W. Fields, in order: J gene, D gene, clone size, CDR3 length, V gene, CDR3 DNA, CDR3 protein. A D gene is named only where the DNA matches it firmly. The size field is filled for only some rows; it gives once, few, many or a size class.

TRBJ2-7,TRBD2,-,18,TRBV12-5,TGTGCTAGTGGTTTGTTTAGTGGAGGGCGGGAGATTCGTGACGAGCAGTACTTC,CASGLFSGGREIRDEQYF
TRBJ1-5,-,few,16,TRBV5-5,TGTGCCAGCAGCTTGGCCGGGAGACATAGCAATCAGCCCCAGCATTTT,CASSLAGRHSNQPQHF
TRBJ1-5,TRBD1,-,15,TRBV6-1,TGTGCCAGCAGTGATCCGACAGGGCGAAATCAGCCCCAGCATTTT,CASSDPTGRNQPQHF
TRBJ2-3,TRBD2,-,17,TRBV3-1/TRBV3-2,TGTGCCAGCAGCCAAGGGCCGTCTAGCGGTCTAAAAGATACGCAGTATTTT,CASSQGPSSGLKDTQYF
TRBJ2-5,TRBD2,-,15,TRBV19,TGTGCCAGTAGTCTTCGGACTAGCGGGAGGGCCCCGGCTGACTTC,CASSLRTSGRAPADF
TRBJ1-6,TRBD1,-,15,TRBV3-1/TRBV3-2,TGTGCCAGCAGCCAAGGGACAGGGATTGATTCACCCCTCCACTTT,CASSQGTGIDSPLHF
TRBJ1-1,TRBD1,-,14,TRBV18,TGTGCCAGCTCACTTGGACAGGGCAGCACTGAAGCTTTCTTT,CASSLGQGSTEAFF
TRBJ2-5,-,-,13,TRBV2,TGTGCCAGCAGTCGTCAGGGGTCAGAGACCCAGTACTTC,CASSRQGSETQYF
TRBJ2-1,-,-,14,TRBV5-4,TGTGCCAGCAGCTTGTCTGGACAGAACAATGAGCAGTTCTTC,CASSLSGQNNEQFF
TRBJ2-7,TRBD1,-,13,TRBV5-6,TGTGCCAGCAGCTTGAGACAGGGCTACGAGCAGTACTTC,CASSLRQGYEQYF
TRBJ1-2,-,few,13,TRBV27,TGTGCCAGCAGGCGACGGGATTTGGATGGCTACACCTTC,CASRRRDLDGYTF
TRBJ1-4,TRBD1,-,13,TRBV12-3/TRBV12-4,TGTGCCACCGCAGGGGGCTTGAATGAAAAACTGTTTTTT,CATAGGLNEKLFF
TRBJ2-5,TRBD1,-,14,TRBV5-1,TGCGCCAGCAGCTTGGCTACAGGGGCAGAGACCCAGTACTTC,CASSLATGAETQYF
TRBJ2-3,TRBD2,once,12,TRBV29-1,TGCAGCGCCGGACTAGCAGCAGATACGCAGTATTTT,CSAGLAADTQYF
TRBJ2-1,TRBD2,-,14,TRBV10-3,TGTGCCATCAGTGATGGGACTAGCGGCAATGAGCAGTTCTTC,CAISDGTSGNEQFF
TRBJ2-7,-,-,16,TRBV3-1/TRBV3-2,TGTGCCAGCAGCCAAGGGACAGTTAGAAACTCCTACGAGCAGTACTTC,CASSQGTVRNSYEQYF
TRBJ2-3,TRBD1,-,15,TRBV5-1,TGCGCCAGCAGCTTGTTGGGACAGGGGCCAGATACGCAGTATTTT,CASSLLGQGPDTQYF
TRBJ1-5,-,-,16,TRBV19,TGTGCCAGTAGTCTCGGAGCATCAGGGCGGAATCAGCCCCAGCATTTT,CASSLGASGRNQPQHF
TRBJ2-7,-,-,15,TRBV7-8,TGTGCCAGCAGCCCCTACCGGAGGGCCTCCTACGAGCAGTACTTC,CASSPYRRASYEQYF
TRBJ2-2,TRBD2,-,16,TRBV7-3,TGTGCCAGCAGCCCCGAGGGGACTAGAAACACCGGGGAGCTGTTTTTT,CASSPEGTRNTGELFF
TRBJ1-4,-,-,15,TRBV7-9,TGTGCCAGCAGTTATATTCCGGCTCGGGATGAAAAACTGTTTTTT,CASSYIPARDEKLFF
TRBJ1-1,-,-,13,TRBV6-5,TGTGCCAGCACCCGCTGGGCTATGGCTGAAGCTTTCTTT,CASTRWAMAEAFF
TRBJ1-2,-,-,13,TRBV6-1,TGTGCCAGCAGTGACCCAGGCTCCTATGGCTACACCTTC,CASSDPGSYGYTF
TRBJ2-2,TRBD2,-,17,TRBV9,TGTGCCAGCAGCGTAGCGCCCAGCGGGGCGAACACCGGGGAGCTGTTTTTT,CASSVAPSGANTGELFF
TRBJ2-3,TRBD1,-,14,TRBV5-1,TGCGCCAGCAGGGCAGGGGGATACACAGATACGCAGTATTTT,CASRAGGYTDTQYF
TRBJ2-1,TRBD2,-,16,TRBV5-1,TGCGCCAGCAGCTTGTTGGGCCGGGGGGCCTACAATGAGCAGTTCTTC,CASSLLGRGAYNEQFF